Shown below are 9 T cell receptor beta chains from a single sample sequenced in a study of vaccination and CD4 T cells after COVID-19. Treatment defined: approximately nine-day PBMC culture with coronavirus spike peptide pools or control peptides (ViraFEST assay). Sequencing of DNA taken from cultured CD4+ T cells relied on the Oncomine TCR Beta short-read assay. MiXCR was run by TCRdb on the PCR reads, yielding one entry per CDR3 protein. The profile covers fewer than 3,000 distinct CDR3 sequences, with roughly 31% appearing a single time and about 60% taken by the ten largest. No antigen has been assigned to these receptors. Source: CD4+ T cells from blood, cultured in vitro, taken after SARS-CoV-2 vaccination. Receptors originate from a human donor who had recovered from COVID-19.

The gene calls are TRBV5-5 and TRBJ2-7, with 7 bases identical to TRBD1. The junction had 9 bases not matched to a gene; V was cut back by 3 bases and J by 0 bases. Germline CDR1 and CDR2: SGHKS and YYEKEE (reference sequence). The CDR3 covers 16 residues. The DNA for the CDR3 is TGTGCCAGCAGCTGGGGACAGAACCTTTACTCCTACGAGCAGTACTTC. Amino acid sequence: CASSWGQNLYSYEQYF.

In this sample, this clonotype is medium-sized. This chain links TRBV5-4 with TRBJ2-7, with D possibly matching TRBD2 (5 bases). The CDR3 contains 11 residues. CDR1 is SGHNT, CDR2 YYREEE, per germline (reference sequence). Between the trimmed V and J ends, which lost 4 bases and 3 bases, there was a span of 5 bases. In DNA form, the CDR3 reads TGTGCCAGCAGCCGGGGCTACGAGCAGTACTTC. Translated, it gives CASSRGYEQYF.

This clonotype turned up a few times. This chain uses TRBV10-1 with TRBJ2-7; D may be TRBD1 (6 bases). This CDR3 is built from 16 residues. Between the trimmed V and J ends, which lost 4 bases and 3 bases, there was a span of 19 bases. Germline CDR1 is WNHNN and CDR2 is SYGVQD (reference sequence). CDR3 in DNA: TGCGCCAGCAGTGGAATTAGTAATCAGGGGATCTACGAGCAGTACTTC. Protein product: CASSGISNQGIYEQYF.

The chain employs TRBV27 and TRBJ2-1; TRBD2 matches at 11 bases. Germline lookup yields CDR1 MNHEY and CDR2 SMNVEV (reference sequence). This CDR3 contains 16 residues. J was trimmed by 10 bases and V by 0 bases; bases with no gene match: 8. The CDR3 sequence is CASSLSGLAESKEQFF. The DNA of the CDR3 is TGTGCCAGCAGTTTATCGGGACTAGCGGAGAGTAAGGAGCAGTTCTTC.

This clonotype appeared a few times. V usage is TRBV10-3 and J usage is TRBJ2-7; tentative D call: TRBD2 (6 bases). V lost 6 bases, J lost 1 base, and 7 bases lay in between. CDR1 and CDR2 (germline): ENHRY, SYGVKD. This CDR3 contains 12 residues. The CDR3 spells CAIRRGSYEQYF. Here the CDR3 DNA reads TGTGCCATCAGGCGGGGATCCTACGAGCAGTACTTC.

By proportion, this clonotype is medium-sized (0.01 to 0.1%). The chain is built from TRBV6-5 and TRBJ2-7; TRBD2 might be the D (6 bases). The V end was cut by 8 bases, the J end by 6 bases, with 11 bases between. In germline, CDR1 is MNHEY, CDR2 SVGAGI. CDR3 length equals 11 residues. CDR3 sequence reads: CASGRRAEQYF. The CDR3, as DNA: TGTGCCAGCGGCAGGAGGGCCGAGCAGTACTTC.

The V call is TRBV20-1, the J call TRBJ1-2; TRBD1 is a possible D gene (5 bases). Germline V gives CDR1 DFQATT, CDR2 SNEGSKA (reference sequence). The CDR3 sequence is 18 residues long. The V end lost 2 bases, the J end lost 1 base, and 23 bases lay between the germline ends. The CDR3 coding sequence is TGCAGTGCTAGACGAGGTGCTTATCGACAGCAGTTTAACTATGGCTACACCTTC. This translates into CSARRGAYRQQFNYGYTF.

This clonotype was seen only a few times. The chain recombines TRBV7-8 with TRBJ2-1, with D tentatively TRBD1 (6 bases). The germline V gene has CDR1 SGHVS and CDR2 FQNEAQ. Trimming took off 5 bases at V and 9 bases at J, with 11 bases between the two ends. CDR3 size: 12 residues. The CDR3 is CASSPGTTEQFF. In nucleotides, the CDR3 is TGTGCCAGCAGCCCTGGGACAACTGAGCAGTTCTTC.

In this sample, this clonotype turned up a few times. The junction does not match germline at one end; this may be a read error. V is TRBV6-5 and J is TRBJ2-2, with 15 bases that match TRBD2. This CDR3 contains 18 residues. Germline loops: CDR1 MNHEY, CDR2 SVGAGI. In DNA, the CDR3 is TGTGCCAGCAGTTACGGACTAGCGGGGGGGTGGAACACCGAGGAGCTGTTTTTT. This gives the protein CASSYGLAGGWNTEELFF.